This TCR beta chain was obtained from a study of beta chain features in type 1 diabetes. Study-wide points: Shortening of TCRB CDR3s, moderate but significant, appeared in all four CD4+ subsets of Type 1 diabetes patients.

The CDR3 has 15 amino acids. Trimming removed 6 bases from V and 1 base from J, with 13 bases in between. CDR1 MNHNS and CDR2 SASEGT come from the germline V gene. Staining for CD45RO/CCR7/CD25/CD127/CD95/CD27 allowed sorting of CD4+ naive, central memory, regulatory and stem cell-like memory cells. To note about this clone: Antigen: not known.

The investigators reverse transcribed all of the isolated RNA, so they sequenced expressed TCRB transcripts. Sequencing produced, on average, around 930,000 reads for the stem cell-like memory T cell samples. Produced via immunoSEQ multiplex PCR; TCRdb's table is partial and in-frame only. In the table there are tens of thousands of clones, about 71% of which are singletons. The specimen was stem cell memory CD4+ T cells from blood. J is TRBJ2-1 and V is TRBV6-1; D is perhaps TRBD2 (7 bases). This receptor was identified in a woman in her forties with type 1 diabetes. CDR3 DNA: TGTGCCAGCAGCCAGGGGAGGGATTCCTACAATGAGCAGTTCTTC. It translates to CASSQGRDSYNEQFF.